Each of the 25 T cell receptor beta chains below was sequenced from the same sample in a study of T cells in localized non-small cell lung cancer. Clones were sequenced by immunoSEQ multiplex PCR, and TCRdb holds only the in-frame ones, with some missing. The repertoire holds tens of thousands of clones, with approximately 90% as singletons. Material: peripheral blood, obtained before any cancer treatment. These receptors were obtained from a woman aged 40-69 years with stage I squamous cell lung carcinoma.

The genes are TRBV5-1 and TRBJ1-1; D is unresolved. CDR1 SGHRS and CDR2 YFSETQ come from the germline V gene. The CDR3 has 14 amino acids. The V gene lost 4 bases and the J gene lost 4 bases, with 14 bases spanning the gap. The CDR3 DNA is TGCGCCAGCAGCGTATCTGGGTCGGGCACTGAAGCTTTCTTT. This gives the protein CASSVSGSGTEAFF.

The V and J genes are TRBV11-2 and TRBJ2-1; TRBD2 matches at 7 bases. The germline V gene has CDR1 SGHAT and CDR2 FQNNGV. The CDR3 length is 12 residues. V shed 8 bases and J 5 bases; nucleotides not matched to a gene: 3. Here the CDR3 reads CASGGVDNEQFF. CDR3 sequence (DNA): TGTGCCAGCGGGGGGGTGGACAATGAGCAGTTCTTC. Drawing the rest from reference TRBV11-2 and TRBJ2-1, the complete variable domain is EAGVAQSPRYKIIEKRQSVAFWCNPISGHATLYWYQQILGQGPKLLIQFQNNGVVDDSQLPKDRFSAERLKGVDSTLKIQPAKLEDSAVYLCASGGVDNEQFFGPGTRLTVL.

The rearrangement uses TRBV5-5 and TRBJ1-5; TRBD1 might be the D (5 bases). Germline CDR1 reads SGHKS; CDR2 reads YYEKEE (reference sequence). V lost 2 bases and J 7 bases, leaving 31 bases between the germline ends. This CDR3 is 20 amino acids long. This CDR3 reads CASSFRILPGDDRREQPQHF. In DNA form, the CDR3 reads TGTGCCAGCAGCTTCAGGATTTTACCGGGGGACGATCGGAGGGAACAGCCCCAGCATTTT.

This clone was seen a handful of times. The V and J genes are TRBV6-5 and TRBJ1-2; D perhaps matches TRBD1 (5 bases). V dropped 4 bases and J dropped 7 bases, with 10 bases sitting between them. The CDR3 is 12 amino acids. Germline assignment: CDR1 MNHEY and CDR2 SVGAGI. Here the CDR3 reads CASSSGLPGYTF. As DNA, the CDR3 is TGTGCCAGCAGTTCAGGGCTCCCTGGCTACACCTTC.

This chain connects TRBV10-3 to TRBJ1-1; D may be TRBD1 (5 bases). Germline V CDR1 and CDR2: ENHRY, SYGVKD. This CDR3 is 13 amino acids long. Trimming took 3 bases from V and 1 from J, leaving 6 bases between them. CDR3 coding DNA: TGTGCCATCAGTGACAGGGCGAACACTGAAGCTTTCTTT. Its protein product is CAISDRANTEAFF.

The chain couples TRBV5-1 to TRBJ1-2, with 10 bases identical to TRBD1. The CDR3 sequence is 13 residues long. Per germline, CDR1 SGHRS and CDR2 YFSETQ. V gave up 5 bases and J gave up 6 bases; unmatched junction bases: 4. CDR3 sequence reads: CASRRQGADGYTF. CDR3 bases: TGCGCCAGCAGACGACAGGGGGCGGATGGCTACACCTTC.

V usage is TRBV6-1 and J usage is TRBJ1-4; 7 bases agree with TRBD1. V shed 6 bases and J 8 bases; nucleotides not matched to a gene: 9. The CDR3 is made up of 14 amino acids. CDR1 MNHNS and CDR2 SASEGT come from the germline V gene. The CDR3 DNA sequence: TGTGCCAGCAGCCTAGGGGGCTACGGGGAAAAACTGTTTTTT. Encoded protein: CASSLGGYGEKLFF.

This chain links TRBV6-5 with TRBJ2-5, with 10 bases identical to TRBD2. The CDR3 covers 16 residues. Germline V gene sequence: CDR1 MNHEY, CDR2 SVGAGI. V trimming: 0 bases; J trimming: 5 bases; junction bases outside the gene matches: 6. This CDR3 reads CASSYSNSGGSETQYF. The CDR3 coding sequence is TGTGCCAGCAGTTACTCAAATAGCGGGGGGAGCGAGACCCAGTACTTC.

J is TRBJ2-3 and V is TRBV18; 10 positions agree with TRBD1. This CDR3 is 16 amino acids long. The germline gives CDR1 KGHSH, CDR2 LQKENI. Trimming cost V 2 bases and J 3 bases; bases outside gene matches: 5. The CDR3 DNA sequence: TGTGCCAGCTCACCATTCGGGGGACAGGGGACAGATACGCAGTATTTT. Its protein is CASSPFGGQGTDTQYF.

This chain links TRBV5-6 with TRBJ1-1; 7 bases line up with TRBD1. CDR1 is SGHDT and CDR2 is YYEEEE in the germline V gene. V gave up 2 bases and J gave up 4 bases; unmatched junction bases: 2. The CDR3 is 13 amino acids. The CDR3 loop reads CASSFQGGTEAFF. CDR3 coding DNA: TGTGCCAGCAGCTTCCAGGGGGGCACTGAAGCTTTCTTT.

The CDR3: CASSLKTGWTGELFF. The CDR3 region has the DNA TGTGCCAGCAGCTTGAAGACAGGGTGGACCGGGGAGCTGTTTTTT. This chain links TRBV5-4 with TRBJ2-2; 7 positions agree with TRBD1. The germline CDR1 and CDR2 sequences are SGHNT and YYREEE (reference sequence). The CDR3 contains 15 residues. Unmatched junction bases numbered 5, after V lost 1 base and J lost 5 bases. The whole variable domain, filled in from reference TRBV5-4 and TRBJ2-2, reads ETGVTQSPTHLIKTRGQQVTLRCSSQSGHNTVSWYQQALGQGPQFIFQYYREEENGRGNFPPRFSGLQFPNYSSELNVNALELDDSALYLCASSLKTGWTGELFFGEGSRLTVL.

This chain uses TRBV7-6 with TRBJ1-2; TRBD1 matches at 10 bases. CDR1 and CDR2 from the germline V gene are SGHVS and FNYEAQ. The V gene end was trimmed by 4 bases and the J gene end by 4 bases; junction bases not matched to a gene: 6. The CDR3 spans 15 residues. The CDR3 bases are TGTGCCAGCAGCTCCGAACGACAGGGGGCCTATGGCTACACCTTC. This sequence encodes CASSSERQGAYGYTF.

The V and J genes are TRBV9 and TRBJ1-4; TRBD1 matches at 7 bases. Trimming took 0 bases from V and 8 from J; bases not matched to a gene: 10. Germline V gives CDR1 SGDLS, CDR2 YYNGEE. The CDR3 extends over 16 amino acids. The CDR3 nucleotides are TGTGCCAGCAGCGTAGGACAGGGCGTAGGAGGAGAAAAACTGTTTTTT. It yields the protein CASSVGQGVGGEKLFF. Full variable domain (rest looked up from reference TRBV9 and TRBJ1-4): DSGVTQTPKHLITATGQRVTLRCSPRSGDLSVYWYQQSLDQGLQFLIQYYNGEERAKGNILERFSAQQFPDLHSELNLSSLELGDSALYFCASSVGQGVGGEKLFFGSGTQLSVL.

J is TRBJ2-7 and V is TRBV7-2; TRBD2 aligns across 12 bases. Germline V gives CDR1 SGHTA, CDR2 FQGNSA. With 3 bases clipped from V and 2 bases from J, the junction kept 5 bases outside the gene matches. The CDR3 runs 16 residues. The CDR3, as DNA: TGTGCCAGCAGCTTCTCCGCTAGCGGGGGGGCCTACGAGCAGTACTTC. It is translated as CASSFSASGGAYEQYF.

The CDR3 sequence is CATSRDGGQLVQYF. DNA of the CDR3: TGTGCCACCAGCAGAGATGGGGGCCAACTGGTGCAGTATTTT. V gene TRBV15 combines with J gene TRBJ2-3; tentatively, D is TRBD1 (6 bases). Germline V gene sequence: CDR1 LNHNV, CDR2 YYDKDF (reference sequence). This CDR3 contains 14 residues. The V end was cut by 0 bases, the J end by 11 bases, with 15 bases between.

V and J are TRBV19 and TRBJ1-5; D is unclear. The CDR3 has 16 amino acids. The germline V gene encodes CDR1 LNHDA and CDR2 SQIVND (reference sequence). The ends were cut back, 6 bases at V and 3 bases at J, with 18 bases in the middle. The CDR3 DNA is TGTGCCAGTAGATCCTCATGGGAGGCCTACAATCAGCCCCAGCATTTT. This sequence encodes CASRSSWEAYNQPQHF.

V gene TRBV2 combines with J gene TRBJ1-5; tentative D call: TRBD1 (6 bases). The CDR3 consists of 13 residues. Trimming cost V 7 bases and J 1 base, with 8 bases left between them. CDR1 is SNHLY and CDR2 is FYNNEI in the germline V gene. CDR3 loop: CASNRVSNQPQHF. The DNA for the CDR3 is TGTGCCAGCAACAGGGTCAGCAATCAGCCCCAGCATTTT.

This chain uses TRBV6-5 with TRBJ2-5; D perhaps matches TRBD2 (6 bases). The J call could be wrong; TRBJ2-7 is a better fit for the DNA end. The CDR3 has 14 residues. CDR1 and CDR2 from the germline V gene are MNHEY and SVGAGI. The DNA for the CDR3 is TGTGCCAGCAGCCTTCGGGAGACAGTCTACGAGCAGTACTTC. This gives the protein CASSLRETVYEQYF.

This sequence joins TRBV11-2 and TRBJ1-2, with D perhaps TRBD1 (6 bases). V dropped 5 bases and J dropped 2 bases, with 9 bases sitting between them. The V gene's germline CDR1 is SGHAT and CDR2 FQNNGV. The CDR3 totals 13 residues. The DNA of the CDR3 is TGTGCCAGCAGCCGGGGGCAGAACTATGGCTACACCTTC. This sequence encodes CASSRGQNYGYTF.

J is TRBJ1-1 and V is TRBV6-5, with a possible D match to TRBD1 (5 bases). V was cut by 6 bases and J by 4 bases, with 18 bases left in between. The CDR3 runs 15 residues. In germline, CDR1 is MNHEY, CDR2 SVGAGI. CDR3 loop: CASSSGPGPSTEAFF. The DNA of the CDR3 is TGTGCCAGCAGCTCCGGACCGGGGCCGAGCACTGAAGCTTTCTTT.

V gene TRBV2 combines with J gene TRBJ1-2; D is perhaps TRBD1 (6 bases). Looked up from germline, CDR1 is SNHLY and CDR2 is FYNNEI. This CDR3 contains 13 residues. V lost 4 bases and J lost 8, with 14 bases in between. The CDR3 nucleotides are TGTGCCAGCAGTGTGGGAGGGGGGAGAGGCTACACCTTC. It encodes CASSVGGGRGYTF.

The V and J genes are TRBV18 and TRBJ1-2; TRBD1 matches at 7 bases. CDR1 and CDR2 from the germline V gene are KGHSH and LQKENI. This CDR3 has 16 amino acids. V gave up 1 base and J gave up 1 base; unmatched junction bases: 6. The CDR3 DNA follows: TGTGCCAGCTCACCACGGACAGGAGAAATTAACTATGGCTACACCTTC. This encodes CASSPRTGEINYGYTF. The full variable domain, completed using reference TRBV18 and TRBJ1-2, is NAGVMQNPRHLVRRRGQEARLRCSPMKGHSHVYWYRQLPEEGLKFMVYLQKENIIDESGMPKERFSAEFPKEGPSILRIQQVVRGDSAAYFCASSPRTGEINYGYTFGSGTRLTVV.

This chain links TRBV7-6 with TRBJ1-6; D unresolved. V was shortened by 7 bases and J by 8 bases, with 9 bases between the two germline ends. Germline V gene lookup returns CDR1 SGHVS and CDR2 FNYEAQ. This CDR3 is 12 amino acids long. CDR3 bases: TGTGCCAGCACCAATGGGGATTCACCCCTCCACTTT. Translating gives CASTNGDSPLHF.

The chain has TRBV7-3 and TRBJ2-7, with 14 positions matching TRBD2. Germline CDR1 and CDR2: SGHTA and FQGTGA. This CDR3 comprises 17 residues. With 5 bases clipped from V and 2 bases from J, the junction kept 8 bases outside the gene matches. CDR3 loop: CASSEGLAGETTYEQYF. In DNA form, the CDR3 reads TGTGCCAGCAGCGAGGGACTAGCGGGGGAGACCACCTACGAGCAGTACTTC.

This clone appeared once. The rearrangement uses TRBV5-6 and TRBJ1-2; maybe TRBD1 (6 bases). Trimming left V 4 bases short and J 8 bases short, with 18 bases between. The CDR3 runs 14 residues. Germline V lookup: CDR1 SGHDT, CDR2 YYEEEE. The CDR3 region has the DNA TGTGCCAGCAGCCCCGCATCGGGGGCGGGAGGCTACACCTTC. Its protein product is CASSPASGAGGYTF.